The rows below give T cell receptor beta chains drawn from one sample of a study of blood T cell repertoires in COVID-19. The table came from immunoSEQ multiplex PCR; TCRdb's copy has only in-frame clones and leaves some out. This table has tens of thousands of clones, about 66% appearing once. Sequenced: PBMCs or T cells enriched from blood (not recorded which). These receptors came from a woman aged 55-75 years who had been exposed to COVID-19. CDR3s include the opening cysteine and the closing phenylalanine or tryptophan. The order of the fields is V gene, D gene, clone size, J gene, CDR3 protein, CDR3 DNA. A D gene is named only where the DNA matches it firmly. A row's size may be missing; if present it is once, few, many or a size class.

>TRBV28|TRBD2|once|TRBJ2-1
CASSLERGQFF
TGTGCCAGCAGTTTGGAGCGGGGGCAGTTCTTC
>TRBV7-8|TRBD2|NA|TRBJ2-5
CASSLGVGRGAVETQYF
TGTGCCAGCAGCTTAGGGGTAGGGCGGGGGGCCGTGGAGACCCAGTACTTC
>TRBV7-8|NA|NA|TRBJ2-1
CASSAQGNFGNEQFF
TGTGCCAGCAGCGCGCAGGGGAATTTTGGCAATGAGCAGTTCTTC
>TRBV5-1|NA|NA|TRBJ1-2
CASSPDPRGNGYTF
TGCGCCAGCAGCCCGGATCCCAGGGGAAATGGCTACACCTTC
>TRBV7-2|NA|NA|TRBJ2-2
CASSLYLGELFF
TGTGCCAGCAGCTTATATCTCGGGGAGCTGTTTTTT
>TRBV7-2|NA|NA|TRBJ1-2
CASSLGGAYGYTF
TGTGCCAGCAGCTTAGGTGGGGCCTATGGCTACACCTTC
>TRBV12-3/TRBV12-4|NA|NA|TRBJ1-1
CASSWYEDTEAFF
TGTGCCAGCAGTTGGTACGAGGACACTGAAGCTTTCTTT
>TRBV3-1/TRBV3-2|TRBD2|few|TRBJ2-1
CASSRLAGANEQFF
TGTGCCAGCAGCAGGCTAGCGGGAGCCAATGAGCAGTTCTTC
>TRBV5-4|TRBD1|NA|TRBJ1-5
CASSTTPTGGNQPQHF
TGTGCCAGCAGCACCACCCCGACAGGGGGTAATCAGCCCCAGCATTTT
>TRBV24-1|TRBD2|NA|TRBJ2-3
CATAPAGRTDTQYF
TGTGCCACTGCTCCAGCGGGGCGCACAGATACGCAGTATTTT